This T cell receptor (beta chain) was obtained from a study of identical twins. Study-level points and caveats: Cord blood's abundant beta clonotypes had fewer insertions, unlike memory repertoires.

The V gene lost 5 bases and the J gene lost 6 bases, with 15 bases spanning the gap. This CDR3 is built from 14 residues. As to this clonotype: Its antigen is still unknown.

A universal primer binding site was introduced by template switching. The final cDNA contained unique molecular identifiers. TCRdb used MiXCR to reprocess the 5' RACE reads, holding one entry per CDR3 protein. The sample carries about 530,000 distinct CDR3 sequences, approximately 20% recorded once. This sample also belongs to another study, concerning yellow fever vaccine responses in identical twins. From that report: Vaccine-induced T cell responses in twins were reportedly observed to appear partly convergent, partly personalized.

The chain is built from TRBV12-3 or TRBV12-4 and TRBJ2-3; D is ambiguous. Sequenced sample: CD4+ T cells sorted from blood. The sequence came from a woman between 18 and 29 years old in good health. This CDR3 reads CASSRDQNRDTQYF. Here the CDR3 DNA reads TGTGCCAGCAGTCGAGACCAGAACCGGGATACGCAGTATTTT.